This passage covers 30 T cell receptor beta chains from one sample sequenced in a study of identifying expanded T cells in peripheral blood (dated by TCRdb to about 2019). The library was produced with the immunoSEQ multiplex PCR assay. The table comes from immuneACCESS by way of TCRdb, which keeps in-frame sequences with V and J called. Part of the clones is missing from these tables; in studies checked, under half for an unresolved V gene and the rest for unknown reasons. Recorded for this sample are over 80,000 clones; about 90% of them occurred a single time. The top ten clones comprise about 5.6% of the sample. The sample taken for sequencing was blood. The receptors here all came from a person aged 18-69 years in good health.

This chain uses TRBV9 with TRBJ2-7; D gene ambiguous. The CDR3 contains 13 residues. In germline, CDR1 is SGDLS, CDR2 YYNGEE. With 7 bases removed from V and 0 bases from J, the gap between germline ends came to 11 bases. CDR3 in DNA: TGTGCCAGCTCCCAAGGAAGCTCCTACGAGCAGTACTTC. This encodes CASSQGSSYEQYF.

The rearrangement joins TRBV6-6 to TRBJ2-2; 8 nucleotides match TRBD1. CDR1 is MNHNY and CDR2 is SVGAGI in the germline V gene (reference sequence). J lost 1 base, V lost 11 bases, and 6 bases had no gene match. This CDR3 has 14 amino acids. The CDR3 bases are TGTGCCTCCATCGGACAGGGGAACACCGGGGAGCTGTTTTTT. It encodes CASIGQGNTGELFF.

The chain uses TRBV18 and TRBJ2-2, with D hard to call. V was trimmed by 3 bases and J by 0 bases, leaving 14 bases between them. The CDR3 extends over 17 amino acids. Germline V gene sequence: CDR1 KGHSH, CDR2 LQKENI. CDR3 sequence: CASSPTNHGSNTGELFF. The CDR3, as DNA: TGTGCCAGCTCACCTACGAACCATGGCTCGAACACCGGGGAGCTGTTTTTT.

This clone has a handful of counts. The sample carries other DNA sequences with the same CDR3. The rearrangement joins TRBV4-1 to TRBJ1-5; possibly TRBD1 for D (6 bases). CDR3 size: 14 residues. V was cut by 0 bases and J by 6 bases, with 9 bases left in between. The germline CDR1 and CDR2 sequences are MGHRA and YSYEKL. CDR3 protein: CASSQDRGGQPQHF. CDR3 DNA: TGCGCCAGCAGCCAAGATAGAGGGGGTCAGCCCCAGCATTTT.

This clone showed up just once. The CDR3 protein is CASSLARARYHYEQYF. CDR3 DNA: TGTGCCAGCAGCTTAGCGCGGGCCCGTTATCACTACGAGCAGTACTTC. This rearrangement joins TRBV7-2 to TRBJ2-7, with D tentatively TRBD2 (5 bases). CDR3 length: 16 amino acids. CDR1 and CDR2 from the germline V gene are SGHTA and FQGNSA. With 0 bases removed from V and 3 bases from J, the gap between germline ends came to 15 bases.

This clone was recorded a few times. This CDR3 is CASSRRQGQETQYF. CDR3 bases: TGTGCCAGCAGTCGCCGACAGGGACAAGAGACCCAGTACTTC. The chain recombines TRBV5-4 with TRBJ2-5; TRBD1 matches 7 bases. With 5 bases clipped from V and 2 bases from J, the junction kept 6 bases outside the gene matches. The CDR3 length is 14 residues. Germline CDR1 is SGHNT and CDR2 is YYREEE (reference sequence).

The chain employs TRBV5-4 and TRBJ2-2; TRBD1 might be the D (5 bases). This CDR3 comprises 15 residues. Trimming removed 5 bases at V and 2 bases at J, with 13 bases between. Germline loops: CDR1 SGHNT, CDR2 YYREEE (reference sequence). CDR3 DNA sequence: TGTGCCAGCAGTCAAGGGGCAGCAAACACCGGGGAGCTGTTTTTT. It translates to CASSQGAANTGELFF. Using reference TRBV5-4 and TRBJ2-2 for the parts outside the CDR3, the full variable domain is ETGVTQSPTHLIKTRGQQVTLRCSSQSGHNTVSWYQQALGQGPQFIFQYYREEENGRGNFPPRFSGLQFPNYSSELNVNALELDDSALYLCASSQGAANTGELFFGEGSRLTVL.

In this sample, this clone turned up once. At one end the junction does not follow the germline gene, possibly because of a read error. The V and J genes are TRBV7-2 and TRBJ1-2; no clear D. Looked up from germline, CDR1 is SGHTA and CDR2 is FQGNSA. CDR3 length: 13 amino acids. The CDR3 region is CASTLKRVDGYTF. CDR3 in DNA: TGTGCCAGCACCTTAAAACGGGTGGATGGCTACACCTTC.

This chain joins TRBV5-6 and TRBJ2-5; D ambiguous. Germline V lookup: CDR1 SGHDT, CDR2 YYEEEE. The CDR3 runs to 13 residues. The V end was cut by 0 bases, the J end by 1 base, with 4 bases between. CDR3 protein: CASSLARQETQYF. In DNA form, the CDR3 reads TGTGCCAGCAGCTTGGCTCGCCAAGAGACCCAGTACTTC.

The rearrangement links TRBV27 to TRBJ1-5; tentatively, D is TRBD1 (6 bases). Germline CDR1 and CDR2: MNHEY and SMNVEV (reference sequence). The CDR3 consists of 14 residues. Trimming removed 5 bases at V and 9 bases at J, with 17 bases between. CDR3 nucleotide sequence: TGTGCCAGCAGTCATTCCACAGGGTGGGGGCCCCAGCATTTT. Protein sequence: CASSHSTGWGPQHF.

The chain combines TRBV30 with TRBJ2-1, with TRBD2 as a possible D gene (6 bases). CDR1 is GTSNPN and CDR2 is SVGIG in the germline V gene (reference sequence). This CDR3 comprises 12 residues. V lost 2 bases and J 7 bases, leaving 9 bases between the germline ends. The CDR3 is CAWSLGGNEQFF. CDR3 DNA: TGTGCCTGGAGTCTTGGGGGGAATGAGCAGTTCTTC.

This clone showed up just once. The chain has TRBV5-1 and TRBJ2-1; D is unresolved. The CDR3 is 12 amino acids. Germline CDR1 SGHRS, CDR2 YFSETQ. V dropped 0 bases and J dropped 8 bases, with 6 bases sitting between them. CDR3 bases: TGCGCCAGCAGCTTGGCCGCTTATGAGCAGTTCTTC. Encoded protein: CASSLAAYEQFF. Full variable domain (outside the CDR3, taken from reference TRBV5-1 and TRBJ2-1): KAGVTQTPRYLIKTRGQQVTLSCSPISGHRSVSWYQQTPGQGLQFLFEYFSETQRNKGNFPGRFSGRQFSNSRSEMNVSTLELGDSALYLCASSLAAYEQFFGPGTRLTVL.

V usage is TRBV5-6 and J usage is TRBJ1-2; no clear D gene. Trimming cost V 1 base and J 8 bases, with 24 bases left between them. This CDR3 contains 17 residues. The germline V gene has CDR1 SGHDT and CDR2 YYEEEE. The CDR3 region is CASSLLLSLVPLGGYTF. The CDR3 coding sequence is TGTGCCAGCAGCTTGTTGTTGAGTTTGGTACCTCTGGGCGGCTACACCTTC.

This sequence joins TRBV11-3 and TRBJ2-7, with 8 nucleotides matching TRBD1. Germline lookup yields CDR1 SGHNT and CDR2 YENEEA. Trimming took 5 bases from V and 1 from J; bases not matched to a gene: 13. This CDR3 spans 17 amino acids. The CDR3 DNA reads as TGTGCCAGCAGCGGCACTGGACCTACAGGGGGATCCTACGAGCAGTACTTC. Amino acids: CASSGTGPTGGSYEQYF.

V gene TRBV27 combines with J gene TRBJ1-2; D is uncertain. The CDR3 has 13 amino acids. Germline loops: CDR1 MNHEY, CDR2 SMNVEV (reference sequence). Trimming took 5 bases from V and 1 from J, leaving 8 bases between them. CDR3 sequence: CASSPRLNYGYTF. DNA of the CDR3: TGTGCCAGCAGTCCTAGACTTAACTATGGCTACACCTTC.

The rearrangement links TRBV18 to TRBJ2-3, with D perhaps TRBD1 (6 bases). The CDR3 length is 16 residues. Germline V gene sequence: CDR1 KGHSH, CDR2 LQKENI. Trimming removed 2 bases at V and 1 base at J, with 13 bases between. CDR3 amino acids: CASSPKTKGGTDTQYF. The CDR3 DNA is TGTGCCAGCTCACCAAAGACCAAGGGGGGCACAGATACGCAGTATTTT.

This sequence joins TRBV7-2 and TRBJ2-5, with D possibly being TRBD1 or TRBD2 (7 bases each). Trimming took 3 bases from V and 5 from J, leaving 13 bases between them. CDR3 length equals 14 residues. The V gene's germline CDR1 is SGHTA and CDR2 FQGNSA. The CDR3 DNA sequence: TGTGCCAGCAGCTTGCAGGGGGGGCGGGAGACCCAGTACTTC. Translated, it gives CASSLQGGRETQYF.

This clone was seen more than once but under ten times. CDR3 protein: CASSLGADTSYEQYF. For the CDR3, the DNA is TGTGCCAGCAGCTTGGGGGCAGACACCTCCTACGAGCAGTACTTC. The rearrangement links TRBV5-5 to TRBJ2-7; D ambiguous. Germline values: CDR1 SGHKS, CDR2 YYEKEE (reference sequence). The CDR3 sequence is 15 residues long. Trimming stripped 0 bases from V and 0 bases from J, with 10 bases between.

The CDR3 here is CASSYEEGKEGYTF. In DNA, the CDR3 is TGCGCCAGCAGCTACGAGGAGGGGAAAGAGGGCTACACCTTC. The chain employs TRBV5-1 and TRBJ1-2; possible D gene TRBD1, 5 bases. The CDR3 runs 14 residues. V gave up 3 bases and J gave up 8 bases, with 17 bases separating them. Germline V gene data show CDR1 as SGHRS and CDR2 as YFSETQ. The whole variable domain, filled in from reference TRBV5-1 and TRBJ1-2, reads KAGVTQTPRYLIKTRGQQVTLSCSPISGHRSVSWYQQTPGQGLQFLFEYFSETQRNKGNFPGRFSGRQFSNSRSEMNVSTLELGDSALYLCASSYEEGKEGYTFGSGTRLTVV.

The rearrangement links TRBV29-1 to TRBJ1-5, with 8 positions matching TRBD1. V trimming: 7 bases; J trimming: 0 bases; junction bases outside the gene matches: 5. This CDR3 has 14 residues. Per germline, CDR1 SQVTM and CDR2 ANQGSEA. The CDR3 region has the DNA TGCAGCGCCAAGACAGGGGTTAGCAATCAGCCCCAGCATTTT. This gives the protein CSAKTGVSNQPQHF.

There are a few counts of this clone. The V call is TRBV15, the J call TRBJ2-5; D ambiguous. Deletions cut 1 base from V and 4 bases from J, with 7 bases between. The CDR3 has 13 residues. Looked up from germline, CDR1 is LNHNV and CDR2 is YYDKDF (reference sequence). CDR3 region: CATSRGRRETQYF. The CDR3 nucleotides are TGTGCCACCAGCAGAGGAAGGAGAGAGACCCAGTACTTC.

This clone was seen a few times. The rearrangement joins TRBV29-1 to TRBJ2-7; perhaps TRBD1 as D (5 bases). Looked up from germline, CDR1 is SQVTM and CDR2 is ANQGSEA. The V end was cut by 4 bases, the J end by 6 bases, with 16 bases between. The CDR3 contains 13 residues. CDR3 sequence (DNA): TGCAGCGTTGCCGACAGCAACCTACGCGAGCAGTACTTC. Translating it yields CSVADSNLREQYF.

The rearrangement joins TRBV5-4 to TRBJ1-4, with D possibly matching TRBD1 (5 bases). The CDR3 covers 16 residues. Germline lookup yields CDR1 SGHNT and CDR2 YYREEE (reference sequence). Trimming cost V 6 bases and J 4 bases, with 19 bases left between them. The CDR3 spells CASNQGLRELNEKLFF. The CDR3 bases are TGTGCCAGCAACCAGGGTTTGAGGGAGCTTAATGAAAAACTGTTTTTT.

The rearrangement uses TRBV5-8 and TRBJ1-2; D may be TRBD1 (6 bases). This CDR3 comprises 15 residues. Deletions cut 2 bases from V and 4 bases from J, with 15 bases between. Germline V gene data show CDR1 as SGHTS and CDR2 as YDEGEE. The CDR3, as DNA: TGTGCCAGCAGCTTTGCTGGGGGCTCAACCTATGGCTACACCTTC. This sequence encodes CASSFAGGSTYGYTF.

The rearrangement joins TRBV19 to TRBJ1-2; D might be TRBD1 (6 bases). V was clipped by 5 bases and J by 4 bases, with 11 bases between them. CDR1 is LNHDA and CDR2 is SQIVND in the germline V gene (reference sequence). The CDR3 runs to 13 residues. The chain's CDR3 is CASSPTGFYGYTF. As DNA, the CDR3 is TGTGCCAGTAGTCCTACAGGGTTCTATGGCTACACCTTC.

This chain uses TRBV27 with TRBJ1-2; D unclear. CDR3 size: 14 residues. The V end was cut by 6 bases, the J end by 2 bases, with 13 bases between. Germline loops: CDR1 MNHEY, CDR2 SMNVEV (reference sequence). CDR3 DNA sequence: TGTGCCAGCAGATCAATCGGTGACAACTATGGCTACACCTTC. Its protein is CASRSIGDNYGYTF.

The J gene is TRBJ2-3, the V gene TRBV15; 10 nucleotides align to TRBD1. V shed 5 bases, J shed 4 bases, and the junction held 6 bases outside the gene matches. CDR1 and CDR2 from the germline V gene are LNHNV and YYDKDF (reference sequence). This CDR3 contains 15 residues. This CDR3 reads CATSARTGGSDTQYF. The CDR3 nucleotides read TGTGCCACCAGCGCCCGGACAGGGGGGTCAGATACGCAGTATTTT.

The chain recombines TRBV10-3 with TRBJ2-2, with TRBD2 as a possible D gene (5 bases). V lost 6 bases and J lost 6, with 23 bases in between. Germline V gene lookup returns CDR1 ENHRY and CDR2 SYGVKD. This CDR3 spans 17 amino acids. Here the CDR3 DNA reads TGTGCCATCAGCCCCCAGGTGGGATTGTTCGGGGCCGGGGAGCTGTTTTTT. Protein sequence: CAISPQVGLFGAGELFF.

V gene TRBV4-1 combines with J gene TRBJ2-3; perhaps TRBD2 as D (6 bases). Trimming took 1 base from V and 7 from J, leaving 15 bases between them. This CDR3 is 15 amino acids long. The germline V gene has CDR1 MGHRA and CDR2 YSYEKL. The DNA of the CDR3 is TGCGCCAGCAGCCAAGTTCTTTCAGGAGGGTATACGCAGTATTTT. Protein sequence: CASSQVLSGGYTQYF.

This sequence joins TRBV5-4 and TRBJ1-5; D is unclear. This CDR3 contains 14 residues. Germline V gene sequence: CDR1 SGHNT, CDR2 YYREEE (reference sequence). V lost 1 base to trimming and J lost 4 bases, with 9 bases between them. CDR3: CASSLFGRNQPQHF. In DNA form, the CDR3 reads TGTGCCAGCAGCTTGTTTGGTCGGAATCAGCCCCAGCATTTT.